The following is a T cell receptor beta chain sequence with its context. This entry comes from a study of control samples from healthy donors and cancer patients. The CDR3 is made up of 15 amino acids. Germline CDR1 SNHLY, CDR2 FYNNEI. Trimming removed 3 bases at V and 1 base at J, with 13 bases between. Clones were sequenced by immunoSEQ multiplex PCR, and TCRdb holds only the in-frame ones, with some missing. The sample has approximately 3,500 clones; approximately 77% are singletons. V and J are TRBV2 and TRBJ2-7; possibly TRBD1 or TRBD2 for D (5 bases each). The specimen sequenced was formalin-fixed, paraffin-embedded tissue. This TCR came from a female donor with melanoma. The CDR3: CASSDFGTSSYEQYF. The CDR3 DNA follows: TGTGCCAGCAGTGACTTCGGGACCTCTTCCTACGAGCAGTACTTC.